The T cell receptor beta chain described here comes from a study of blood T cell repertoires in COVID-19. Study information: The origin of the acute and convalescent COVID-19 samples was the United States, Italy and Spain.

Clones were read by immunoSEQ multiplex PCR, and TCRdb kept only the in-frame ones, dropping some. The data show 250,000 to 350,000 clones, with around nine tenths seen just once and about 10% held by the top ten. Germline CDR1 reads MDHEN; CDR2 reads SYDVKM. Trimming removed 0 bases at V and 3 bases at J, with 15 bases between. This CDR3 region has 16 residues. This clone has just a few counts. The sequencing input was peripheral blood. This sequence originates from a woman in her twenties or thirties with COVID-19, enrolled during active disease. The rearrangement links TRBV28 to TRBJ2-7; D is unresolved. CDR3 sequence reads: CASSLWASGSIYEQYF. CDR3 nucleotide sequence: TGTGCCAGCAGTTTATGGGCTTCAGGATCTATCTACGAGCAGTACTTC. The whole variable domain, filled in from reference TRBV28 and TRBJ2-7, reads DVKVTQSSRYLVKRTGEKVFLECVQDMDHENMFWYRQDPGLGLRLIYFSYDVKMKEKGDIPEGYSVSREKKERFSLILESASTNQTSMYLCASSLWASGSIYEQYFGPGTRLTVT.